This passage covers 8 T cell receptor beta chains from one sample sequenced in a study of blood T cell repertoires in COVID-19. Assay used: immunoSEQ multiplex PCR; TCRdb lists only in-frame clones, some missing. The data hold under 200,000 clones, with around two thirds observed a single time. The sequenced sample consisted of peripheral blood. Receptor source: a woman older than 75 with acute or convalescent COVID-19.

The V call is TRBV30, the J call TRBJ2-1; 9 bases line up with TRBD2. V was pared by 0 bases and J by 7 bases, with 19 bases of the junction left unmatched. This CDR3 contains 19 residues. CDR1 GTSNPN and CDR2 SVGIG come from the germline V gene (reference sequence). The chain's CDR3 is CAWSVRASGTVGSVNEQFF. Written as DNA, the CDR3 is TGTGCCTGGAGTGTTAGGGCTAGCGGGACGGTGGGGTCGGTTAATGAGCAGTTCTTC.

Here the CDR3 DNA reads TGTGCCATCAGTGAGCGACCGGGACAGGGGGCAGGGGAGCAGTTCTTC. Translating it yields CAISERPGQGAGEQFF. The chain combines TRBV10-3 with TRBJ2-1; 12 nucleotides match TRBD1. Germline values: CDR1 ENHRY, CDR2 SYGVKD. The CDR3 contains 16 residues. Trimming took 2 bases from V and 10 from J; bases not matched to a gene: 9.

V usage is TRBV4-2 and J usage is TRBJ2-7; TRBD1 agrees at 8 bases. The CDR3 has 14 amino acids. Trimming at V came to 2 bases and at J to 6 bases, leaving 6 bases not matched to a gene. Germline values: CDR1 LGHNA, CDR2 YNFKEQ. CDR3 sequence: CASSQMRTGSEQYF. The CDR3 DNA reads TGTGCCAGCAGCCAAATGAGGACAGGGAGCGAGCAGTACTTC.

This clone was detected only a few times. This may stem from a read error, because a much larger clone lies one nucleotide away. The V and J genes are TRBV11-1 and TRBJ2-5; 10 bases agree with TRBD1. V trimming: 5 bases; J trimming: 5 bases; junction bases outside the gene matches: 2. Per the germline V gene, CDR1 is SGHAT and CDR2 is FQDESV (reference sequence). The CDR3 loop spans 13 amino acids. The CDR3 region is CASSRDRGETQYF. CDR3 coding DNA: TGTGCCAGCAGCCGGGACAGGGGCGAGACCCAGTACTTC.

As regards this clone: Other DNA sequences in the sample encode the same CDR3. The V gene is TRBV2, the J gene TRBJ2-5; 11 nucleotides align to TRBD2. In germline, CDR1 is SNHLY, CDR2 FYNNEI. The CDR3 is 14 residues long. J gave up 2 bases and V 6 bases, and 2 bases lay outside the gene matches. Written as DNA, the CDR3 is TGTGCCAGCAGAGGGACTAGCGGACAAGAGACCCAGTACTTC. Residues: CASRGTSGQETQYF.

The chain couples TRBV7-2 to TRBJ2-5; D perhaps matches TRBD2 (5 bases). Trimming removed 5 bases from V and 5 bases from J, with 12 bases in between. Germline V gene lookup returns CDR1 SGHTA and CDR2 FQGNSA. The CDR3 has 13 amino acids. DNA for the CDR3: TGTGCCAGCAGCCCGAGGGCCGGGGAGACCCAGTACTTC. Amino acids: CASSPRAGETQYF.

V gene TRBV5-8 combines with J gene TRBJ1-3; D gene ambiguous. The germline V and J ends were trimmed by 2 bases and 0 bases, with 9 bases remaining between them. The CDR3 consists of 15 residues. Germline-derived CDR1 and CDR2 are SGHTS and YDEGEE. The CDR3 bases are TGTGCCAGCAGCTTACGGGTAACCTCTGGAAACACCATATATTTT. It specifies CASSLRVTSGNTIYF. The whole variable domain, remainder taken from reference TRBV5-8 and TRBJ1-3, is EAGVTQSPTHLIKTRGQQATLRCSPISGHTSVYWYQQALGLGLQFLLWYDEGEERNRGNFPPRFSGRQFPNYSSELNVNALELEDSALYLCASSLRVTSGNTIYFGEGSWLTVV.

This clone occurred a few times. The chain is built from TRBV28 and TRBJ1-3; maybe TRBD1 (6 bases). CDR3 length equals 14 residues. Trimming cost V 5 bases and J 2 bases, with 10 bases left between them. Germline CDR1 MDHEN, CDR2 SYDVKM. The CDR3 DNA is TGTGCCAGCAGTCCGACAGGTCCTGGAAACACCATATATTTT. This gives the protein CASSPTGPGNTIYF.